These 2 T cell receptor beta chains originate from one sample sequenced in a study of resident and recirculating memory T cells in vitiligo. Data came from immunoSEQ multiplex PCR; TCRdb stores just in-frame clones and leaves some out. The data contain tens of thousands of clones, approximately 91% of them singletons. The sample taken for sequencing was blood. These TCRs come from a male donor with vitiligo.

The gene calls are TRBV19 and TRBJ1-4; no definite D call. The V end was cut by 4 bases, the J end by 8 bases, with 14 bases between. The germline V gene has CDR1 LNHDA and CDR2 SQIVND (reference sequence). The CDR3 length is 14 residues. The CDR3 region has the DNA TGTGCCAGTAGTAAATCCCACAGCCGGGAAAAACTGTTTTTT. This encodes CASSKSHSREKLFF.

By share, this clone counts as medium-sized. This sequence joins TRBV7-9 and TRBJ1-2; TRBD1 matches 9 bases. The CDR3 runs to 15 residues. Trimming at V came to 1 base and at J to 3 bases, leaving 3 bases not matched to a gene. Germline-derived CDR1 and CDR2 are SEHNR and FQNEAQ (reference sequence). The CDR3 loop reads CASSLGDRGDYGYTF. The DNA for the CDR3 is TGTGCCAGCAGCTTAGGAGACAGGGGGGACTATGGCTACACCTTC.